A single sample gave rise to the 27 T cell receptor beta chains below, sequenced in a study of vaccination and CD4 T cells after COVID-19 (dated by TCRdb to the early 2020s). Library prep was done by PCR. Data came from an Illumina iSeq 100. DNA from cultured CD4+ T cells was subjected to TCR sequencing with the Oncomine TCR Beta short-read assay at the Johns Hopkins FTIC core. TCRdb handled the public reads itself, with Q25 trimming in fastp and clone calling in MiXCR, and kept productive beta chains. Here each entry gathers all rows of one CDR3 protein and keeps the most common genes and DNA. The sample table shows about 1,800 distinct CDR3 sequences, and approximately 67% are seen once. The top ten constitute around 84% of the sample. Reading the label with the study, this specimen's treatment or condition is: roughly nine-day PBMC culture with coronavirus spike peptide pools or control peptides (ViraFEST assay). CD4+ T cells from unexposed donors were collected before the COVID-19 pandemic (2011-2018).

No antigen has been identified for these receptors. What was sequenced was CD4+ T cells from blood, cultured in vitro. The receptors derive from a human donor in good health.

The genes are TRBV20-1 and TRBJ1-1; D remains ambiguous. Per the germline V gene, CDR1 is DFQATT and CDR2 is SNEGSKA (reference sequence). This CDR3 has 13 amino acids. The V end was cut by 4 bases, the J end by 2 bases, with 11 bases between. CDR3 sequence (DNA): TGCAGTGCTAAACGTACGCTCAACACTGAAGCTTTCTTT. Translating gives CSAKRTLNTEAFF.

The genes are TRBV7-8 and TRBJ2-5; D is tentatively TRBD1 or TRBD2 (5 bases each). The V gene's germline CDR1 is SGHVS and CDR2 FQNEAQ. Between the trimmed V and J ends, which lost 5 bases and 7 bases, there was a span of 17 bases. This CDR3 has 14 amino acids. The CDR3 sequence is CASSLRDRDGTQYF. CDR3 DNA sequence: TGTGCCAGCAGCCTCCGGGACCGAGATGGGACCCAGTACTTC.

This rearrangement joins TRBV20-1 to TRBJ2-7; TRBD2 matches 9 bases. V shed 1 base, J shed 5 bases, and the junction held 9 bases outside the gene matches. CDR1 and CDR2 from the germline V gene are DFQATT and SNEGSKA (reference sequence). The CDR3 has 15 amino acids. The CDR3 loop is CSARGGGRAPDEQYF. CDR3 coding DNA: TGCAGTGCTAGAGGTGGCGGGAGGGCCCCCGACGAGCAGTACTTC.

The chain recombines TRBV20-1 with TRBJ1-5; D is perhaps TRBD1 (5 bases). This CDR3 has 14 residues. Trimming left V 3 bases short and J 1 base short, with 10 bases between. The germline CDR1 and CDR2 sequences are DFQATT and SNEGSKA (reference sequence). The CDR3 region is CSASRGESNQPQHF. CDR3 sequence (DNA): TGCAGTGCTAGTCGGGGGGAGAGCAATCAGCCCCAGCATTTT.

The CDR3 region has the DNA TGTGCCTGGAGATGGCACGATAATTCACCCCTCCACTTT. Its protein is CAWRWHDNSPLHF. This chain joins TRBV30 and TRBJ1-6; unclear D gene. The V and J ends lost 3 bases and 5 bases respectively, with 8 bases between them. This CDR3 contains 13 residues. Germline CDR1 is GTSNPN and CDR2 is SVGIG (reference sequence).

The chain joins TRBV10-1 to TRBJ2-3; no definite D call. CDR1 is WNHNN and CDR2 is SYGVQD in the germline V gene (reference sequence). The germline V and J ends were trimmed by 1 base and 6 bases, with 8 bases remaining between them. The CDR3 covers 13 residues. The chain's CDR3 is CASSEFLRDTQYF. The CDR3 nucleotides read TGCGCCAGCAGTGAGTTTCTTAGGGATACGCAGTATTTT.

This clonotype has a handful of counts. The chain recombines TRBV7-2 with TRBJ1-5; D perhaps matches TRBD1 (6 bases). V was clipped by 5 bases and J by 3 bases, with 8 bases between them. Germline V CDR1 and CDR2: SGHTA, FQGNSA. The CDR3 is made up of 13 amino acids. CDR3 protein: CASSGQYNQPQHF. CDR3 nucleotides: TGTGCCAGCAGCGGACAGTACAATCAGCCCCAGCATTTT.

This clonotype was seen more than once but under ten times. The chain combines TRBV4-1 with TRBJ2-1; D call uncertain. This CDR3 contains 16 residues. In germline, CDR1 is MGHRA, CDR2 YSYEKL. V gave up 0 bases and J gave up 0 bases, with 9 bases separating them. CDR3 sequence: CASSQEPRSSYNEQFF. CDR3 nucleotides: TGCGCCAGCAGCCAAGAACCGCGGAGCTCCTACAATGAGCAGTTCTTC.

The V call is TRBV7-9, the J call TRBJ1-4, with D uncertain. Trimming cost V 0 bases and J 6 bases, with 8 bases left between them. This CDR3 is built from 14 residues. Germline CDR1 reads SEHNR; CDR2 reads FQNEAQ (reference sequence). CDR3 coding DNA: TGTGCCAGCAGCTTAGCGTGGACGGATGAAAAACTGTTTTTT. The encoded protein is CASSLAWTDEKLFF.

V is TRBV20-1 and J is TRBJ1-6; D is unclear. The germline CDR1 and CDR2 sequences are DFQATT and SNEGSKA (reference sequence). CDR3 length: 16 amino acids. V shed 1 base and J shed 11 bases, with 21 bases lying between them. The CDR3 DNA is TGCAGTGCTAGAGTACCGGGTATGGGCGATCGCGCACCCCTCCACTTT. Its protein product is CSARVPGMGDRAPLHF.

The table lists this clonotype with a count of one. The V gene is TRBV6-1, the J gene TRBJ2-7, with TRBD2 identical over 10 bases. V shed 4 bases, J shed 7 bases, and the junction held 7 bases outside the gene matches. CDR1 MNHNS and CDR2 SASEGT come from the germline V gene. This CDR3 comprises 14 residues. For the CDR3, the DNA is TGTGCCAGCAGTGCGCTAGCGGGAGCGTATGAGCAGTACTTC. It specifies CASSALAGAYEQYF.

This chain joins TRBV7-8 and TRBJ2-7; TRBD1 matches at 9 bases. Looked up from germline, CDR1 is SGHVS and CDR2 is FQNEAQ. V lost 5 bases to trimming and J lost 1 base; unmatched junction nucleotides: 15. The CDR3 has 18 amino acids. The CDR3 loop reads CASSPHVLPGQGSYEQYF. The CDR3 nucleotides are TGTGCCAGCAGCCCGCATGTCCTCCCGGGACAGGGATCCTACGAGCAGTACTTC.

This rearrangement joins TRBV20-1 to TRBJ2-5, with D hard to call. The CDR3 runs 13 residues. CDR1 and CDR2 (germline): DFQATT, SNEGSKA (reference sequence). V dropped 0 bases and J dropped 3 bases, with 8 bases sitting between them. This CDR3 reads CSARDPVKETQYF. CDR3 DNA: TGCAGTGCTAGAGACCCGGTCAAAGAGACCCAGTACTTC.

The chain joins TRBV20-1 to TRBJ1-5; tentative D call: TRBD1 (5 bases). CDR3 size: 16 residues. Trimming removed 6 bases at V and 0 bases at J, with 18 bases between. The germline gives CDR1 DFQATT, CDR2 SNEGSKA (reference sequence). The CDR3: CSASTSGALSNQPQHF. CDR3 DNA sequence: TGCAGTGCAAGCACCTCTGGGGCCCTTAGCAATCAGCCCCAGCATTTT.

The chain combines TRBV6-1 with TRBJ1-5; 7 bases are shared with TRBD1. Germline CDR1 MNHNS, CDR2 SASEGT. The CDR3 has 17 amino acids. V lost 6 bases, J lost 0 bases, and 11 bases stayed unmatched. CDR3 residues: CASRDSGQPYSNQPQHF. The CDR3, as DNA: TGTGCCAGCAGAGATTCGGGACAGCCATATAGCAATCAGCCCCAGCATTTT.

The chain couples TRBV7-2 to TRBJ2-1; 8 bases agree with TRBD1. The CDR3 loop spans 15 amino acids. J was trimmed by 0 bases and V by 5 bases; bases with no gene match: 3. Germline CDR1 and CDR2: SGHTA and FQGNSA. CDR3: CASSADRASYNEQFF. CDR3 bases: TGTGCCAGCAGCGCGGACAGGGCCTCCTACAATGAGCAGTTCTTC.

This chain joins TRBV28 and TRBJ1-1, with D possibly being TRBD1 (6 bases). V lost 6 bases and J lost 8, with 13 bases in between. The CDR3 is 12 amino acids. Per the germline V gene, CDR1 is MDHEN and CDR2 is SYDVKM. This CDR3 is CASRPQGGEAFF. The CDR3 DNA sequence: TGTGCCAGCAGACCACAGGGAGGAGAAGCTTTCTTT.

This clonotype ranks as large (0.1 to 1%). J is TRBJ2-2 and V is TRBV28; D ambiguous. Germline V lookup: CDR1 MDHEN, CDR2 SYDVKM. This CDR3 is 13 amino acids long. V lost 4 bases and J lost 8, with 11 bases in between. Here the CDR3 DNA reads TGTGCCAGCAGTTCCCGTGGTATAGGGGAGCTGTTTTTT. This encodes CASSSRGIGELFF.

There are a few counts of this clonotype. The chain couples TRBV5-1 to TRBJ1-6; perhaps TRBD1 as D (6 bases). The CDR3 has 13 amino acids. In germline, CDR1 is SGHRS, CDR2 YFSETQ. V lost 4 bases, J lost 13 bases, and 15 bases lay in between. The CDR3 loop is CASSIGQGTPLHF. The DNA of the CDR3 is TGCGCCAGCAGCATCGGCCAGGGGACGCCCCTCCACTTT.

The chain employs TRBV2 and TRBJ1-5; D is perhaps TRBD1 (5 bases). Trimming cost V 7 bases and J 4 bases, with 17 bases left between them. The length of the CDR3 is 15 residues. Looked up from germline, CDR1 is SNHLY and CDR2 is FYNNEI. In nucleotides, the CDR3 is TGTGCCAGCACACAAGAGGGCAACAGGAATCAGCCCCAGCATTTT. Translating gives CASTQEGNRNQPQHF.

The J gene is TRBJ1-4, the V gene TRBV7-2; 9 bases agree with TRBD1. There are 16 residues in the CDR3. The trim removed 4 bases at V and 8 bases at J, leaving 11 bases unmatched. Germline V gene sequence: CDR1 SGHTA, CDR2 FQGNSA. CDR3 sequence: CASSSDPGQGKEKLFF. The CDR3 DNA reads TGTGCCAGCAGCTCTGATCCGGGACAGGGTAAAGAAAAACTGTTTTTT.

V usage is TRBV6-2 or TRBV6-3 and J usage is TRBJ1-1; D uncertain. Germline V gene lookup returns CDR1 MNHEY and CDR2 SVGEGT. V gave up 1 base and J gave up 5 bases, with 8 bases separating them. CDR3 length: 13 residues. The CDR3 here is CASSYLVGTEAFF. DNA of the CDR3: TGTGCCAGCAGTTACTTGGTAGGGACTGAAGCTTTCTTT.

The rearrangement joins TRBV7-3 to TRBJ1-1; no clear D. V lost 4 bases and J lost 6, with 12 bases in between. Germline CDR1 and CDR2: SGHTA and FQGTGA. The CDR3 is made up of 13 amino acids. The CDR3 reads CASSSGMGPEAFF. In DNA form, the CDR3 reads TGTGCCAGCAGCTCCGGTATGGGCCCTGAAGCTTTCTTT.

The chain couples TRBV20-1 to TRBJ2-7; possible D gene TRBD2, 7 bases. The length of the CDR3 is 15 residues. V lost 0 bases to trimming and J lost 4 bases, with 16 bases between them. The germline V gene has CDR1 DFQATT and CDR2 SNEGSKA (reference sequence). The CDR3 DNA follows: TGCAGTGCTAGAGATTGGTTCGGGGGGCTGTACGAGCAGTACTTC. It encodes CSARDWFGGLYEQYF.

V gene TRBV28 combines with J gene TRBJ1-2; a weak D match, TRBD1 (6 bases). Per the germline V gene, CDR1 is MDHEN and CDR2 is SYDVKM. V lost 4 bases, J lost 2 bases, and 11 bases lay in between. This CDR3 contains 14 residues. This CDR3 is CASSSGAGNYGYTF. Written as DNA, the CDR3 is TGTGCCAGCAGTTCAGGGGCCGGAAACTATGGCTACACCTTC.

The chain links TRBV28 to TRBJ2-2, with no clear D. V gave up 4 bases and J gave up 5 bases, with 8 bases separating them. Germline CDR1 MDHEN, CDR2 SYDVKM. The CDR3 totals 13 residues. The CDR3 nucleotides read TGTGCCAGCAGTTCCGACACAACCGGGGAGCTGTTTTTT. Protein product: CASSSDTTGELFF.

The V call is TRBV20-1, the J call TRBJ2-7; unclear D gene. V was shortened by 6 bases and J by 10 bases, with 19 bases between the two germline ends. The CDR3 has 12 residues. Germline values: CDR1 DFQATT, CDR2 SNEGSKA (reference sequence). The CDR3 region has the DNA TGCAGTGCCACCACCCCCCCGGCGAGCCAGTACTTC. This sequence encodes CSATTPPASQYF.